These 24 T cell receptor beta chains were sequenced from one sample in a study of shared clonotypes between healthy human individuals (dated by TCRdb to 2020 to 2021). Libraries were built with the immunoSEQ multiplex PCR assay. TCRdb holds this immuneACCESS table with in-frame rearrangements only. Some clones are missing; in checked studies, unresolved V genes explain under half, and the rest has no known cause. The sample table holds about 340,000 clones, of which more than 60% were seen once. Jointly, the top ten make up roughly a tenth of the sample. Sequenced material: memory CD4+ T cells sorted from blood. The cell subset or site label here, explained by the study, means: CD45RA-negative fraction. The receptors originated from a man younger than 45 in good health.

The chain joins TRBV19 to TRBJ2-3, with D maybe TRBD1 (6 bases). This CDR3 spans 17 amino acids. The germline CDR1 and CDR2 sequences are LNHDA and SQIVND (reference sequence). V lost 4 bases and J lost 2, with 19 bases in between. The CDR3, as DNA: TGTGCCAGTAGTAAACAGGGATTTAAAATCGACACAGATACGCAGTATTTT. As protein: CASSKQGFKIDTDTQYF.

The chain employs TRBV19 and TRBJ1-3; the D gene is possibly TRBD1 (5 bases). Trimming cost V 8 bases and J 0 bases, with 11 bases left between them. From germline, CDR1 is LNHDA and CDR2 SQIVND (reference sequence). The CDR3 contains 14 residues. CDR3 sequence (DNA): TGTGCCAGTGGGGACCTACGCTCTGGAAACACCATATATTTT. This encodes CASGDLRSGNTIYF. Drawing the rest from reference TRBV19 and TRBJ1-3, the complete variable domain is DGGITQSPKYLFRKEGQNVTLSCEQNLNHDAMYWYRQDPGQGLRLIYYSQIVNDFQKGDIAEGYSVSREKKESFPLTVTSAQKNPTAFYLCASGDLRSGNTIYFGEGSWLTVV.

The chain is built from TRBV6-1 and TRBJ1-4, with D unclear. The CDR3 spans 14 residues. In germline, CDR1 is MNHNS, CDR2 SASEGT. Trimming took off 7 bases at V and 4 bases at J, with 13 bases between the two ends. The CDR3 nucleotides are TGTGCCAGCAACTCTTATCCCAGTAATGAAAAACTGTTTTTT. It translates to CASNSYPSNEKLFF.

The chain carries TRBV18 and TRBJ1-1, with 11 bases fitting TRBD1. The germline CDR1 and CDR2 sequences are KGHSH and LQKENI. This CDR3 is 15 amino acids long. V lost 0 bases to trimming and J lost 4 bases; unmatched junction nucleotides: 1. Here the CDR3 reads CASSPPGTGGTEAFF. As DNA, the CDR3 is TGTGCCAGCTCACCACCGGGGACAGGGGGCACTGAAGCTTTCTTT.

The chain has TRBV29-1 and TRBJ2-2, with no clear D. This CDR3 region has 13 residues. The V and J ends lost 4 bases and 7 bases respectively, with 13 bases between them. Germline lookup yields CDR1 SQVTM and CDR2 ANQGSEA. CDR3 protein: CSVGSPLIGELFF. The CDR3 DNA reads as TGCAGCGTTGGGTCCCCACTAATCGGGGAGCTGTTTTTT.

This chain uses TRBV19 with TRBJ2-1, with 9 bases lining up with TRBD2. This CDR3 is built from 14 residues. Germline V CDR1 and CDR2: LNHDA, SQIVND (reference sequence). Germline trimming cut 9 bases from V and 0 bases from J; bases unmatched to any gene: 3. In DNA form, the CDR3 reads TGTGCCAGCCAGACTAGCGGCTCCTACAATGAGCAGTTCTTC. Amino acid sequence: CASQTSGSYNEQFF.

The genes are TRBV7-9 and TRBJ2-2; 13 bases are a match to TRBD2. The CDR3 runs to 19 residues. CDR1 and CDR2 from the germline V gene are SEHNR and FQNEAQ (reference sequence). The J segment lost 4 bases and the V segment lost 1 base, leaving 9 bases of the junction unmatched. CDR3 loop: CASSLGFVTSGRSTGELFF. The CDR3 DNA reads TGTGCCAGCAGCTTAGGGTTCGTGACTAGCGGGAGGTCCACCGGGGAGCTGTTTTTT.

This chain connects TRBV7-9 to TRBJ1-2; D perhaps matches TRBD1 (5 bases). The CDR3 is 15 residues long. Germline V CDR1 and CDR2: SEHNR, FQNEAQ (reference sequence). Trimming left V 4 bases short and J 4 bases short, with 16 bases between. This CDR3 reads CASSSSEGYIYGYTF. DNA for the CDR3: TGTGCCAGCAGCTCTTCCGAGGGGTATATCTATGGCTACACCTTC. The full variable domain, rest sourced from reference TRBV7-9 and TRBJ1-2, is DTGVSQNPRHKITKRGQNVTFRCDPISEHNRLYWYRQTLGQGPEFLTYFQNEAQLEKSRLLSDRFSAERPKGSFSTLEIQRTEQGDSAMYLCASSSSEGYIYGYTFGSGTRLTVV.

The chain carries TRBV30 and TRBJ2-7, with D maybe TRBD1 (5 bases). The germline V gene has CDR1 GTSNPN and CDR2 SVGIG (reference sequence). This CDR3 region has 14 residues. V was cut by 2 bases and J by 3 bases, with 14 bases left in between. The CDR3 spells CAWSQGGSLYEQYF. The CDR3 DNA sequence: TGTGCCTGGAGTCAGGGTGGATCTCTCTACGAGCAGTACTTC.

The chain combines TRBV5-4 with TRBJ1-5; a weak D match, TRBD1 (5 bases). V lost 0 bases, J lost 5 bases, and 9 bases lay in between. This CDR3 comprises 14 residues. Germline V gene lookup returns CDR1 SGHNT and CDR2 YYREEE (reference sequence). In nucleotides, the CDR3 is TGTGCCAGCAGCTTGGACAGGATGGATCAGCCCCAGCATTTT. Its protein is CASSLDRMDQPQHF.

The chain is built from TRBV18 and TRBJ2-7, with 9 bases that match TRBD1. Germline V CDR1 and CDR2: KGHSH, LQKENI. With V trimmed by 8 bases and J by 8 bases, 4 bases remained unmatched. The CDR3 extends over 11 amino acids. The CDR3 region is CASRTGVKQYF. CDR3 sequence (DNA): TGTGCCAGCCGGACAGGGGTGAAGCAGTACTTC.

This chain connects TRBV18 to TRBJ2-5, with 8 bases aligning to TRBD2. With V trimmed by 4 bases and J by 4 bases, 8 bases remained unmatched. The germline CDR1 and CDR2 sequences are KGHSH and LQKENI. CDR3 length equals 15 residues. As DNA, the CDR3 is TGTGCCAGCTCACTCCGGGGGGGAGGACGAGAGACCCAGTACTTC. Translated: CASSLRGGGRETQYF. Variable domain in full (rest from reference TRBV18 and TRBJ2-5): NAGVMQNPRHLVRRRGQEARLRCSPMKGHSHVYWYRQLPEEGLKFMVYLQKENIIDESGMPKERFSAEFPKEGPSILRIQQVVRGDSAAYFCASSLRGGGRETQYFGPGTRLLVL.

This rearrangement joins TRBV28 to TRBJ1-5; D remains ambiguous. CDR3 length: 13 residues. Trimming cost V 5 bases and J 7 bases, with 12 bases left between them. The germline gives CDR1 MDHEN, CDR2 SYDVKM. CDR3 bases: TGTGCCAGCAGTCCAATACCCCCCCAGCCCCAGCATTTT. Residues: CASSPIPPQPQHF. The variable domain in full, with the rest retrieved from reference TRBV28 and TRBJ1-5, is DVKVTQSSRYLVKRTGEKVFLECVQDMDHENMFWYRQDPGLGLRLIYFSYDVKMKEKGDIPEGYSVSREKKERFSLILESASTNQTSMYLCASSPIPPQPQHFGDGTRLSIL.

This clone appeared a few times. The gene calls are TRBV7-2 and TRBJ1-5; possibly TRBD1 for D (5 bases). CDR3 length: 15 residues. Trimming took 5 bases from V and 6 from J, leaving 17 bases between them. Germline values: CDR1 SGHTA, CDR2 FQGNSA. The CDR3 region is CASSGGSGAAQPQHF. The CDR3 DNA sequence: TGTGCCAGCAGCGGTGGCAGTGGGGCGGCTCAGCCCCAGCATTTT.

This clone has just a few counts. V is TRBV6-1 and J is TRBJ2-7, with D tentatively TRBD1 or TRBD2 (5 bases each). This CDR3 region has 12 residues. Trimming stripped 2 bases from V and 7 bases from J, with 9 bases between. Germline V lookup: CDR1 MNHNS, CDR2 SASEGT. The CDR3 DNA is TGTGCCAGCAGTGAATTCGGGGCAGAGCAGTACTTC. Protein product: CASSEFGAEQYF.

The table lists this clone with a count of one. Different DNA sequences within this sample yield the same CDR3. The chain links TRBV5-1 to TRBJ2-3; a possible D gene is TRBD1 (5 bases). Germline CDR1 SGHRS, CDR2 YFSETQ. The CDR3 sequence is 14 residues long. V lost 0 bases, J lost 3 bases, and 8 bases lay in between. CDR3 in amino acids: CASSLGTGTDTQYF. DNA of the CDR3: TGCGCCAGCAGCTTGGGAACAGGAACAGATACGCAGTATTTT.

Only a few counts were recorded for this clone. The J gene is TRBJ2-1, the V gene TRBV29-1; no clear D gene. The CDR3 sequence is 12 residues long. Germline assignment: CDR1 SQVTM and CDR2 ANQGSEA. Trimming pared 2 bases from V and 6 bases from J, leaving 8 bases between. The CDR3 loop is CSVEFSSNEQFF. The CDR3, as DNA: TGCAGCGTTGAATTTAGTAGCAATGAGCAGTTCTTC.

This chain joins TRBV19 and TRBJ2-2, with 9 bases lining up with TRBD2. Germline loops: CDR1 LNHDA, CDR2 SQIVND (reference sequence). This CDR3 comprises 15 residues. Trimming cost V 7 bases and J 1 base; bases outside gene matches: 4. The CDR3 sequence: CASMQAGGNTGELFF. The CDR3 bases are TGTGCCAGTATGCAAGCGGGAGGGAACACCGGGGAGCTGTTTTTT.

This clone was recorded once. The germline gene is not matched at one end of the junction; a read error may be the cause. J is TRBJ2-7 and V is TRBV2, with a weak D call TRBD2 (6 bases). The CDR3 covers 13 residues. Germline lookup yields CDR1 SNHLY and CDR2 FYNNEI. As DNA, the CDR3 is TGTGCCAGCAGCGAAGGACTATCCTACGAGCAGTACTTC. This encodes CASSEGLSYEQYF.

The V and J genes are TRBV2 and TRBJ2-1; D ambiguous. This CDR3 region has 13 residues. V was shortened by 2 bases and J by 8 bases, with 10 bases between the two germline ends. Per germline, CDR1 SNHLY and CDR2 FYNNEI. The CDR3: CASSETVGHEQFF. CDR3 bases: TGTGCCAGCAGTGAAACGGTCGGGCATGAGCAGTTCTTC.

This clone was picked up one time. The chain carries TRBV4-1 and TRBJ2-4; 9 bases line up with TRBD2. The germline gives CDR1 MGHRA, CDR2 YSYEKL. The CDR3 spans 18 residues. With 3 bases clipped from V and 0 bases from J, the junction kept 9 bases outside the gene matches. The CDR3 spells CASSHTRAGGIAKNIQYF. CDR3 nucleotide sequence: TGCGCCAGCAGCCATACACGGGCGGGGGGGATAGCCAAAAACATTCAGTACTTC.

The J gene is TRBJ2-7, the V gene TRBV7-8, with unresolved D. This CDR3 is built from 13 residues. Trimming cost V 7 bases and J 3 bases, with 13 bases left between them. The V gene's germline CDR1 is SGHVS and CDR2 FQNEAQ. The CDR3 coding sequence is TGTGCCAGCACCACTCCCCCGGGCTACGAGCAGTACTTC. Translating it yields CASTTPPGYEQYF.

V and J are TRBV2 and TRBJ1-1, with D maybe TRBD1 (5 bases). With 7 bases removed from V and 2 bases from J, the gap between germline ends came to 11 bases. The CDR3 loop spans 13 amino acids. Looked up from germline, CDR1 is SNHLY and CDR2 is FYNNEI. This chain's CDR3 is CASTRDGNTEAFF. CDR3 DNA: TGTGCCAGCACACGGGACGGTAACACTGAAGCTTTCTTT.

The chain couples TRBV4-3 to TRBJ2-1; no clear D gene. Trimming took 0 bases from V and 10 from J, leaving 16 bases between them. CDR1 LGHNA and CDR2 YSLEER come from the germline V gene. CDR3 length: 15 residues. CDR3: CASSQDRGTPREQFF. CDR3 in DNA: TGCGCCAGCAGCCAAGATCGTGGAACCCCCCGGGAGCAGTTCTTC.